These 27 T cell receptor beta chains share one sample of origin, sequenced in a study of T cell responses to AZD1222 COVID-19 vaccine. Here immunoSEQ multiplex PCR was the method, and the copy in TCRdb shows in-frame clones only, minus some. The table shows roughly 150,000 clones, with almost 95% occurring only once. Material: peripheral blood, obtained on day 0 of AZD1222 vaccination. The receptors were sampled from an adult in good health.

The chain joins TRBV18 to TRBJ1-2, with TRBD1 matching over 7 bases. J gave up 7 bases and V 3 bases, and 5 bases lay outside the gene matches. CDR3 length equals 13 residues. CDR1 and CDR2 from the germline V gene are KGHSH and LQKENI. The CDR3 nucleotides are TGTGCCAGCTCACCTGAGGGGGCAAGTGGCTACACCTTC. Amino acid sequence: CASSPEGASGYTF.

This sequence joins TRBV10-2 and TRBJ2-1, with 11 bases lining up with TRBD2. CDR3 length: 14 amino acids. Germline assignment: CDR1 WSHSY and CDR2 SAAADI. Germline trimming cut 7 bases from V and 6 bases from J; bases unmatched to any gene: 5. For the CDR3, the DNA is TGCGCCAGCACGGGGCTAGCGGGAGGCAATGAGCAGTTCTTC. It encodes CASTGLAGGNEQFF.

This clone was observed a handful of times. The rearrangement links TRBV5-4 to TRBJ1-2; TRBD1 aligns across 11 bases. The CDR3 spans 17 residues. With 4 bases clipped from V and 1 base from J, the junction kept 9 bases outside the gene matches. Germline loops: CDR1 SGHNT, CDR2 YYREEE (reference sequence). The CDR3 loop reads CASSPGQGAGSNYGYTF. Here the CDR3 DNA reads TGTGCCAGCAGCCCCGGACAGGGGGCAGGTAGTAACTATGGCTACACCTTC.

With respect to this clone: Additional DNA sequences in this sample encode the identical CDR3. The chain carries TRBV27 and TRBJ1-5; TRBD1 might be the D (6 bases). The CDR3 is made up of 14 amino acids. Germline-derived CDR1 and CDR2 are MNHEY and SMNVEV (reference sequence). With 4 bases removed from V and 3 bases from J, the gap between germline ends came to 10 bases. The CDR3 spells CASSSTGSNQPQHF. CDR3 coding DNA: TGTGCCAGCAGTTCGACAGGTTCCAATCAGCCCCAGCATTTT.

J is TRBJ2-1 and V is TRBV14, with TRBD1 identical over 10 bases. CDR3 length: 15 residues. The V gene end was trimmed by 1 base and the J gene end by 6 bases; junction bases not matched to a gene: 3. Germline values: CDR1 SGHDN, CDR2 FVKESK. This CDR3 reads CASSQAGTGVNEQFF. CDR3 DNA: TGTGCCAGCAGCCAAGCCGGGACAGGGGTCAATGAGCAGTTCTTC.

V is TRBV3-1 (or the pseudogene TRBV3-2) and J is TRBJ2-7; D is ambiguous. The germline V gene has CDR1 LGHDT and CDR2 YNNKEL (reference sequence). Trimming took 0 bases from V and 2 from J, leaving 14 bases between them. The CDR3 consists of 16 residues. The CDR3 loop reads CASSQEWPQITYEQYF. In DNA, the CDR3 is TGTGCCAGCAGCCAAGAGTGGCCCCAGATAACCTACGAGCAGTACTTC.

The CDR3: CASRKGTSGEVDTQYF. The CDR3 nucleotides read TGTGCCAGCAGAAAAGGGACTAGCGGGGAAGTGGATACGCAGTATTTT. The V gene is TRBV9, the J gene TRBJ2-3, with 13 bases lining up with TRBD2. The CDR3 has 16 residues. The V segment lost 5 bases and the J segment 6 bases; nucleotides outside the gene matches: 9. Germline V gene lookup returns CDR1 SGDLS and CDR2 YYNGEE.

CDR3 DNA sequence: TGCAGTGCTAGAGTCGCCACTGAAGCTTTCTTT. Translation: CSARVATEAFF. This rearrangement joins TRBV20-1 to TRBJ1-1, with D unclear. CDR1 is DFQATT, CDR2 SNEGSKA, per germline (reference sequence). This CDR3 has 11 amino acids. Trimming cost V 1 base and J 4 bases, with 4 bases left between them.

CDR3 sequence reads: CASSNTSRGSYTF. CDR3 nucleotide sequence: TGTGCCAGCAGCAATACCTCCCGGGGTAGCTACACCTTC. The chain employs TRBV7-3 and TRBJ1-2, with D hard to call. Per germline, CDR1 SGHTA and CDR2 FQGTGA. V lost 5 bases and J 9 bases, leaving 16 bases between the germline ends. There are 13 residues in the CDR3.

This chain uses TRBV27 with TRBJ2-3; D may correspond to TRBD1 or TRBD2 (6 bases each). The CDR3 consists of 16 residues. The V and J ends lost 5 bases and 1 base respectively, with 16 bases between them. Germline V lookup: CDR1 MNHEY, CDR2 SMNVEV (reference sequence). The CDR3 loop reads CASSHPPGARTDTQYF. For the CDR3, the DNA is TGTGCCAGCAGTCACCCACCGGGGGCTCGCACAGATACGCAGTATTTT.

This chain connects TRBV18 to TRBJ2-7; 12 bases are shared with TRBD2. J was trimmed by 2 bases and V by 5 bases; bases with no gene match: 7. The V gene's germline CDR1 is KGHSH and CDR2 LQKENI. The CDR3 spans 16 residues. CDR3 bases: TGTGCCAGCTCAGCCACTCGACTAGCGGGGGCCTACGAGCAGTACTTC. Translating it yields CASSATRLAGAYEQYF.

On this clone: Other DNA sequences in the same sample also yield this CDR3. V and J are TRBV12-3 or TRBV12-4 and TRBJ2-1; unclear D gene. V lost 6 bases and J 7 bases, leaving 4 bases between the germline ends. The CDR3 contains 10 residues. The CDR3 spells CASSRNEQFF. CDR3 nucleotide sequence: TGTGCCAGCAGCAGGAATGAGCAGTTCTTC.

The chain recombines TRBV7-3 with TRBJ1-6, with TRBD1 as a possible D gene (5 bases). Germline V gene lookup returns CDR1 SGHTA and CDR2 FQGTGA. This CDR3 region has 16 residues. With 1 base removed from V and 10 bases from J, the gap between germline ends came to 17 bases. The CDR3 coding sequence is TGTGCCAGCAGCTTAAGGGCCCGCGGGGACGGGTCACCCCTCCACTTT. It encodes CASSLRARGDGSPLHF. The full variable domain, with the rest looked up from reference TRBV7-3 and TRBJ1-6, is GAGVSQTPSNKVTEKGKYVELRCDPISGHTALYWYRQSLGQGPEFLIYFQGTGAADDSGLPNDRFFAVRPEGSVSTLKIQRTERGDSAVYLCASSLRARGDGSPLHFGNGTRLTVT.

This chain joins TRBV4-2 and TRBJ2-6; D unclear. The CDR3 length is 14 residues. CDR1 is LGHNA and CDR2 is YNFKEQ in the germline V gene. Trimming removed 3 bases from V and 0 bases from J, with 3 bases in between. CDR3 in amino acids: CASSQDSGANVLTF. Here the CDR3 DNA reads TGTGCCAGCAGCCAGGACTCTGGGGCCAACGTCCTGACTTTC.

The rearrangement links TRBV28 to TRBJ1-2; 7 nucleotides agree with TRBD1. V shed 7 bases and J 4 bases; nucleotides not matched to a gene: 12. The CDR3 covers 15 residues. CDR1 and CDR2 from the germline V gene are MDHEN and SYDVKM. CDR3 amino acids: CASMTQGTSGYGYTF. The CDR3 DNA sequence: TGTGCCAGCATGACACAGGGGACCTCCGGCTATGGCTACACCTTC.

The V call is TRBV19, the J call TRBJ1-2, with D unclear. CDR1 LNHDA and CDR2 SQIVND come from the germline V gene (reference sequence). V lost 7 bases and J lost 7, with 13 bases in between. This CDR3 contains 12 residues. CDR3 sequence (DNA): TGTGCCAGTAACTCAGCGGGGTCTGGCTACACCTTC. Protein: CASNSAGSGYTF.

The CDR3 DNA reads TGTGCCTGGGGCAGTTACGAGCAGTACTTC. It encodes CAWGSYEQYF. This chain links TRBV30 with TRBJ2-7, with D hard to call. The germline CDR1 and CDR2 sequences are GTSNPN and SVGIG (reference sequence). CDR3 size: 10 residues. The V end was cut by 5 bases, the J end by 4 bases, with 6 bases between.

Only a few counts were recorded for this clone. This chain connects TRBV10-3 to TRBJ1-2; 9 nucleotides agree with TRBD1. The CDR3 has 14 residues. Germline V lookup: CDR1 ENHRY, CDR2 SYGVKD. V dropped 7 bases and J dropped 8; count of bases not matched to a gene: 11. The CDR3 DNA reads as TGTGCCATCACTTCTTCGGGACAGGGAGGCGGCTACACCTTC. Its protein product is CAITSSGQGGGYTF.

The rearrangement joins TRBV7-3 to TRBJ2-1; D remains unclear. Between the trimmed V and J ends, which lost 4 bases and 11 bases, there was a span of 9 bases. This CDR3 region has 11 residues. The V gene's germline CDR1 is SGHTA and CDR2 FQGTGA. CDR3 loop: CASSSLSQQFF. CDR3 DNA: TGTGCCAGCAGCTCTTTATCCCAGCAGTTCTTC. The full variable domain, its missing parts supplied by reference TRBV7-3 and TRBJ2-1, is GAGVSQTPSNKVTEKGKYVELRCDPISGHTALYWYRQSLGQGPEFLIYFQGTGAADDSGLPNDRFFAVRPEGSVSTLKIQRTERGDSAVYLCASSSLSQQFFGPGTRLTVL.

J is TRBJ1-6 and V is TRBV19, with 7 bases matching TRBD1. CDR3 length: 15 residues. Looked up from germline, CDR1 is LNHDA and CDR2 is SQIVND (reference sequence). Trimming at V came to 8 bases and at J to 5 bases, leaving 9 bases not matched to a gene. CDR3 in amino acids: CASRSTGMDNSPLHF. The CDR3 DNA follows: TGTGCCAGTCGCTCGACAGGGATGGATAATTCACCCCTCCACTTT.

The CDR3 protein is CASSRIADNEQFF. The CDR3 nucleotides read TGTGCCAGCAGCCGCATAGCGGACAATGAGCAGTTCTTC. This chain links TRBV11-2 with TRBJ2-1; possibly TRBD2 for D (6 bases). Germline loops: CDR1 SGHAT, CDR2 FQNNGV. The CDR3 is made up of 13 amino acids. V lost 5 bases to trimming and J lost 5 bases, with 10 bases between them.

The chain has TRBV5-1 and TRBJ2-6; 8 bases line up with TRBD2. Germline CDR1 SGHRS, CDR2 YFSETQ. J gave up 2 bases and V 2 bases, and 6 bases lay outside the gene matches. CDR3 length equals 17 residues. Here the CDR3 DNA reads TGCGCCAGCAGCTTTCGGGCGGGGGGCCCTGGGGCCAACGTCCTGACTTTC. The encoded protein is CASSFRAGGPGANVLTF.

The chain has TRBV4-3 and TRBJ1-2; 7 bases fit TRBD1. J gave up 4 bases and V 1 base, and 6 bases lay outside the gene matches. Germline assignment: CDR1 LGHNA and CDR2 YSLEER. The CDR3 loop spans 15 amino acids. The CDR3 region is CASSQARDRLYGYTF. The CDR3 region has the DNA TGCGCCAGCAGCCAAGCACGGGACAGACTCTATGGCTACACCTTC.

CDR3 in DNA: TGTGCCAGCAGCAAAATGCCGGGACGGGAGACCCAGTACTTC. It specifies CASSKMPGRETQYF. The V call is TRBV6-2 or TRBV6-3, the J call TRBJ2-5, with D possibly called TRBD1 or TRBD2 (5 bases each). The germline V gene has CDR1 MNHEY and CDR2 SVGEGT. The V end lost 6 bases, the J end lost 5 bases, and 16 bases lay between the germline ends. The CDR3 runs to 14 residues.

For the CDR3, the DNA is TGTGCCAGTAGTATATCACTCCAAGGACTAGCGGGGGTCTACAATGAGCAGTTCTTC. Protein sequence: CASSISLQGLAGVYNEQFF. The V gene is TRBV19, the J gene TRBJ2-1; TRBD2 aligns across 13 bases. This CDR3 contains 19 residues. The J segment lost 3 bases and the V segment lost 2 bases, leaving 10 bases of the junction unmatched. The germline gives CDR1 LNHDA, CDR2 SQIVND (reference sequence). The full variable domain, its missing parts supplied by reference TRBV19 and TRBJ2-1, is DGGITQSPKYLFRKEGQNVTLSCEQNLNHDAMYWYRQDPGQGLRLIYYSQIVNDFQKGDIAEGYSVSREKKESFPLTVTSAQKNPTAFYLCASSISLQGLAGVYNEQFFGPGTRLTVL.

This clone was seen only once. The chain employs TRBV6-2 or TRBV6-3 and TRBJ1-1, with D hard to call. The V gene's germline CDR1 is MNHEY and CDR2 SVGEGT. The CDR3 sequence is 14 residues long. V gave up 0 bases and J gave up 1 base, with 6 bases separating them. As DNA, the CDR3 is TGTGCCAGCAGTTACTCACAGCGGAACACTGAAGCTTTCTTT. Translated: CASSYSQRNTEAFF.

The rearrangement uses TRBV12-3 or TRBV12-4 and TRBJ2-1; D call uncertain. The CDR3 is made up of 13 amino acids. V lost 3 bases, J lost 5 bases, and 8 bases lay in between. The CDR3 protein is CASSFLSNNEQFF. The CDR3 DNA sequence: TGTGCCAGCAGTTTTCTTAGCAACAATGAGCAGTTCTTC.